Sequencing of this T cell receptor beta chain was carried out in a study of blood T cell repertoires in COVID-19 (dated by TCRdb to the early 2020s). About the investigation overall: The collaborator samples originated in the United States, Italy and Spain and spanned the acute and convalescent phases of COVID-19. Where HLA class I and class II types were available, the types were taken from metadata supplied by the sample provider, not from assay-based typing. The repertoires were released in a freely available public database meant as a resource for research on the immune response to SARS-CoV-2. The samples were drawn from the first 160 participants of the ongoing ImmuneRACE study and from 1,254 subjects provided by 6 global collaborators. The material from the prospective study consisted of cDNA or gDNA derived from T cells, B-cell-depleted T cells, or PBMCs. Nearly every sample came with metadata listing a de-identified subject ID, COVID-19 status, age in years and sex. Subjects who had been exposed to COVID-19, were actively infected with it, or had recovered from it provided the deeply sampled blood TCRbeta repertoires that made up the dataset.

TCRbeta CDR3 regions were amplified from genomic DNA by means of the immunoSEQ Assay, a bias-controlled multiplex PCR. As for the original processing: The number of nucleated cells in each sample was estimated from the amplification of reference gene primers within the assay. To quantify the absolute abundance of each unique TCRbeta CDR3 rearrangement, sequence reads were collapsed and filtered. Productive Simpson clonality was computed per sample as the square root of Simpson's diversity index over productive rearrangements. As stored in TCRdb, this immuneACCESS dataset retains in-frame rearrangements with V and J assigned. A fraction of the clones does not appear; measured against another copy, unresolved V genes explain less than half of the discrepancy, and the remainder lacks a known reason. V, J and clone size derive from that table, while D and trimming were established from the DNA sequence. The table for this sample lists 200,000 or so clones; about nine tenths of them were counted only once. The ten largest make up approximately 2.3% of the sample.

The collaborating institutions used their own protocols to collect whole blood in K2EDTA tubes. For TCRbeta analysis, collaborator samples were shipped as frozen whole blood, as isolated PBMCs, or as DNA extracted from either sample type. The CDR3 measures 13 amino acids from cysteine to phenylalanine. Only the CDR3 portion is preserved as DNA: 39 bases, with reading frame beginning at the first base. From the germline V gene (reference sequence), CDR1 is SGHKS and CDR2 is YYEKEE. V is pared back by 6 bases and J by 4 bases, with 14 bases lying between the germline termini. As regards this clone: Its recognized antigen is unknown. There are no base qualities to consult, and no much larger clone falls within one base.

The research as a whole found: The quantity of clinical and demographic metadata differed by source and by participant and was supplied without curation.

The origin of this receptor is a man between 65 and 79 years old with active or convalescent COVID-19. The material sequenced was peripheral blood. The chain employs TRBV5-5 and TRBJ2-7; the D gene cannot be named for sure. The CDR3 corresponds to CASNRQHGYEQYF. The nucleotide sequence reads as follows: TGTGCCAGCAACCGACAACACGGATACGAGCAGTACTTC.